This T cell receptor (beta chain) stems from a study of T cell responses to AZD1222 COVID-19 vaccine. As regards this clone: What it binds is not known.

Sequencing used immunoSEQ multiplex PCR; TCRdb keeps in-frame clones, though not all of them. Of under 150,000 clones in the sample, less than 90% were seen once. Trimming cost V 0 bases and J 5 bases, with 13 bases left between them. The germline gives CDR1 SGHTA, CDR2 FQGTGA. There are 15 residues in the CDR3. Regarding the study as a whole: The study reported that nearly half of spike-specific TCRs target unmutated variant regions. Donors, mostly white British, included more females; clonal diversity was possibly underestimated. After the peak T cell response, and only then, were repertoires sampled.

This chain joins TRBV7-3 and TRBJ2-5; D may correspond to TRBD1 or TRBD2 (6 bases each). This sample comprised peripheral blood, obtained on day 0 of AZD1222 vaccination. The origin of this receptor is an adult in good health. Here the CDR3 reads CASSLTPGAGETQYF. CDR3 nucleotides: TGTGCCAGCAGCTTAACCCCGGGGGCCGGGGAGACCCAGTACTTC.